The 27 T cell receptor beta chains below all came from one sample that was sequenced in a study of T cell changes during pregnancy in multiple sclerosis. The method was immunoSEQ multiplex PCR; TCRdb's version includes in-frame clones alone and lacks a portion of them. The sample shows tens of thousands of clones, around 92% of them seen only once. Specimen: CD4+ T cells from peripheral blood mononuclear cells, collected after pregnancy. All receptors come from a female donor with multiple sclerosis, enrolled in a pregnancy study.

In nucleotides, the CDR3 is TGCGCCAGCAGCCGAGGAGGACTAGCGGGGATAAGCACAGATACGCAGTATTTT. Its protein is CASSRGGLAGISTDTQYF. The chain employs TRBV5-1 and TRBJ2-3; the match to TRBD2 covers 12 bases. This CDR3 has 18 amino acids. Germline lookup yields CDR1 SGHRS and CDR2 YFSETQ. V gave up 4 bases and J gave up 0 bases; unmatched junction bases: 9.

This sequence joins TRBV5-1 and TRBJ2-7; D may be TRBD2 (5 bases). The germline CDR1 and CDR2 sequences are SGHRS and YFSETQ. This CDR3 is 14 amino acids long. Trimming stripped 1 base from V and 5 bases from J, with 13 bases between. Here the CDR3 reads CASSLRPGGDEQYF. The CDR3 region has the DNA TGCGCCAGCAGCTTGCGGCCAGGAGGAGACGAGCAGTACTTC. The full variable domain, with the rest looked up from reference TRBV5-1 and TRBJ2-7, is KAGVTQTPRYLIKTRGQQVTLSCSPISGHRSVSWYQQTPGQGLQFLFEYFSETQRNKGNFPGRFSGRQFSNSRSEMNVSTLELGDSALYLCASSLRPGGDEQYFGPGTRLTVT.

V is TRBV6-5 and J is TRBJ2-1; 8 nucleotides agree with TRBD2. With 5 bases clipped from V and 14 bases from J, the junction kept 17 bases outside the gene matches. The CDR3 length is 15 residues. Germline values: CDR1 MNHEY, CDR2 SVGAGI. CDR3 sequence reads: CASSIRHGGDSVKFF. CDR3 DNA: TGTGCCAGCAGTATCCGGCACGGGGGGGATTCGGTAAAGTTCTTC.

V gene TRBV6-5 combines with J gene TRBJ2-5, with 8 positions matching TRBD2. This CDR3 has 14 amino acids. The V segment lost 6 bases and the J segment 5 bases; nucleotides outside the gene matches: 8. From germline, CDR1 is MNHEY and CDR2 SVGAGI. The CDR3 region has the DNA TGTGCCAGCAGCCGACTAGCGATGAGGGAGACCCAGTACTTC. Its protein is CASSRLAMRETQYF.

The CDR3 loop reads CASLSGALGENEQFF. CDR3 in DNA: TGTGCCAGTCTTAGCGGGGCCCTAGGTGAGAATGAGCAGTTCTTC. The rearrangement links TRBV19 to TRBJ2-1, with 8 bases aligning to TRBD2. This CDR3 is 15 amino acids long. Germline CDR1 reads LNHDA; CDR2 reads SQIVND (reference sequence). Germline trimming cut 8 bases from V and 7 bases from J; bases unmatched to any gene: 13.

The V and J genes are TRBV19 and TRBJ2-3, with TRBD2 matching over 7 bases. With V trimmed by 6 bases and J by 4 bases, 7 bases remained unmatched. The CDR3 runs to 14 residues. Germline V gives CDR1 LNHDA, CDR2 SQIVND (reference sequence). CDR3 sequence: CASRPGGGADTQYF. CDR3 bases: TGTGCCAGTAGGCCTGGGGGGGGTGCAGATACGCAGTATTTT.

This clone was seen more than once but under ten times. The V call is TRBV6-6, the J call TRBJ2-3; possible D gene TRBD2, 5 bases. V was trimmed by 10 bases and J by 6 bases, leaving 5 bases between them. Germline V gene sequence: CDR1 MNHNY, CDR2 SVGAGI (reference sequence). The CDR3 sequence is 9 residues long. The CDR3 DNA follows: TGTGCCACGGGGGATACGCAGTATTTT. Translating it yields CATGDTQYF.

The chain employs TRBV19 and TRBJ2-7; D might be TRBD1 (5 bases). Trimming took off 5 bases at V and 1 base at J, with 12 bases between the two ends. The CDR3 covers 14 residues. Germline V gene data show CDR1 as LNHDA and CDR2 as SQIVND (reference sequence). CDR3: CASSGLDKSYEQYF. CDR3 coding DNA: TGTGCCAGTAGTGGCCTGGACAAGTCCTACGAGCAGTACTTC.

The chain joins TRBV5-4 to TRBJ1-4, with D perhaps matching TRBD1 (5 bases). The V end lost 1 base, the J end lost 0 bases, and 22 bases lay between the germline ends. Germline assignment: CDR1 SGHNT and CDR2 YYREEE (reference sequence). The CDR3 extends over 20 amino acids. This CDR3 is CASSLSRAMGLTTTNEKLFF. The CDR3 nucleotides read TGTGCCAGCAGCTTGTCCAGGGCGATGGGCCTAACCACAACTAATGAAAAACTGTTTTTT.

The J gene is TRBJ2-1, the V gene TRBV5-4, with TRBD2 as a possible D gene (7 bases). Per germline, CDR1 SGHNT and CDR2 YYREEE (reference sequence). The CDR3 has 16 amino acids. Trimming pared 4 bases from V and 0 bases from J, leaving 14 bases between. CDR3: CASSGGAPSSYNEQFF. DNA of the CDR3: TGTGCCAGCAGCGGGGGGGCGCCGAGCTCCTACAATGAGCAGTTCTTC.

V and J are TRBV28 and TRBJ1-5; D unclear. Germline V gene lookup returns CDR1 MDHEN and CDR2 SYDVKM. Trimming took off 4 bases at V and 4 bases at J, with 14 bases between the two ends. The CDR3 contains 15 residues. In DNA form, the CDR3 reads TGTGCCAGCAGTTCCCCCGTCCGGGGTAATCAGCCCCAGCATTTT. This sequence encodes CASSSPVRGNQPQHF.

The chain joins TRBV18 to TRBJ2-1, with 8 bases matching TRBD2. The CDR3 covers 13 residues. Germline CDR1 is KGHSH and CDR2 is LQKENI. Losses at the gene ends were 0 bases for V and 10 bases for J; bases not matched to a gene: 2. The CDR3 DNA follows: TGTGCCAGCTCACCACCATCGGGGGGGGAGCAGTTCTTC. Translation gives CASSPPSGGEQFF.

The chain is built from TRBV6-1 and TRBJ1-6, with D possibly TRBD1 on 6 matching bases. The CDR3 is made up of 15 amino acids. Between the trimmed V and J ends, which lost 0 bases and 9 bases, there was a span of 12 bases. Germline values: CDR1 MNHNS, CDR2 SASEGT. The CDR3 nucleotides read TGTGCCAGCAGTGAAGCACAGGGAAGTAGTTCACCCCTCCACTTT. This encodes CASSEAQGSSSPLHF.

Details on this clone: Other DNA sequences from this sample encode an identical CDR3 as well. The V gene is TRBV5-1, the J gene TRBJ2-7; D gene unclear. The CDR3 runs to 13 residues. Trimming took 0 bases from V and 3 from J, leaving 7 bases between them. Germline V CDR1 and CDR2: SGHRS, YFSETQ. The CDR3 loop is CASSLVRGYEQYF. The CDR3 DNA sequence: TGCGCCAGCAGCTTGGTGCGCGGCTACGAGCAGTACTTC. The complete variable domain, with remaining parts taken from reference TRBV5-1 and TRBJ2-7, reads KAGVTQTPRYLIKTRGQQVTLSCSPISGHRSVSWYQQTPGQGLQFLFEYFSETQRNKGNFPGRFSGRQFSNSRSEMNVSTLELGDSALYLCASSLVRGYEQYFGPGTRLTVT.

The chain recombines TRBV28 with TRBJ1-3; possible D gene TRBD1, 6 bases. Between the trimmed V and J ends, which lost 6 bases and 1 base, there was a span of 7 bases. The CDR3 runs to 13 residues. The germline CDR1 and CDR2 sequences are MDHEN and SYDVKM. The CDR3 loop reads CASRGASGNTIYF. CDR3 DNA sequence: TGTGCCAGCAGGGGGGCTTCTGGAAACACCATATATTTT.

This clone has only a few counts. The J gene is TRBJ1-5, the V gene TRBV7-9; D perhaps matches TRBD1 (5 bases). Germline CDR1 SEHNR, CDR2 FQNEAQ (reference sequence). This CDR3 spans 14 amino acids. V lost 5 bases, J lost 6 bases, and 14 bases lay in between. The CDR3 sequence is CASSLDSVGQPQHF. In DNA, the CDR3 is TGTGCCAGCAGCCTTGACAGCGTAGGTCAGCCCCAGCATTTT. The full variable domain, with the rest looked up from reference TRBV7-9 and TRBJ1-5, is DTGVSQNPRHKITKRGQNVTFRCDPISEHNRLYWYRQTLGQGPEFLTYFQNEAQLEKSRLLSDRFSAERPKGSFSTLEIQRTEQGDSAMYLCASSLDSVGQPQHFGDGTRLSIL.

This chain links TRBV15 with TRBJ2-7, with D possibly matching TRBD1 (6 bases). This CDR3 contains 14 residues. Per the germline V gene, CDR1 is LNHNV and CDR2 is YYDKDF (reference sequence). V gave up 0 bases and J gave up 6 bases, with 12 bases separating them. The CDR3 protein is CATSREGRGSEQYF. DNA of the CDR3: TGTGCCACCAGCAGAGAGGGCAGGGGAAGCGAGCAGTACTTC.

The chain links TRBV6-1 to TRBJ2-5; 9 positions match TRBD2. The CDR3 sequence is 15 residues long. Germline V gene data show CDR1 as MNHNS and CDR2 as SASEGT. V gave up 2 bases and J gave up 2 bases; unmatched junction bases: 3. The CDR3 DNA sequence: TGTGCCAGCAGTGAATGGCGGGGGGGACAAGAGACCCAGTACTTC. Translation gives CASSEWRGGQETQYF.

This clone has only one observation. The chain recombines TRBV4-1 with TRBJ2-7, with a possible D match to TRBD2 (6 bases). The germline CDR1 and CDR2 sequences are MGHRA and YSYEKL. V shed 1 base and J shed 2 bases, with 15 bases lying between them. The CDR3 length is 16 residues. CDR3 nucleotide sequence: TGCGCCAGCAGCCAAGCTCCCGCGGGGACCCCCTACGAGCAGTACTTC. This translates into CASSQAPAGTPYEQYF.

The V call is TRBV23-1, the J call TRBJ2-7; D remains unclear. TRBV23-1 is marked as an open reading frame, function uncertain. The V and J ends lost 0 bases and 6 bases respectively, with 9 bases between them. CDR3 length: 13 residues. CDR3 bases: TGCGCCAGCAGTCAATCCCACACGTCCGAGCAGTACTTC. It encodes CASSQSHTSEQYF.

The chain employs TRBV27 and TRBJ1-2, with TRBD1 identical over 8 bases. The CDR3 has 15 amino acids. The germline V gene encodes CDR1 MNHEY and CDR2 SMNVEV (reference sequence). V was clipped by 2 bases and J by 8 bases; unmatched bases: 10. The CDR3 region has the DNA TGTGCCAGCAGTTTAGCCGGCCAGGGGGCGCGGGGCTACACCTTC. It encodes CASSLAGQGARGYTF.

The chain is built from TRBV6-4 and TRBJ2-1, with 9 positions matching TRBD2. With V trimmed by 5 bases and J by 4 bases, 6 bases remained unmatched. The CDR3 sequence is 15 residues long. CDR1 MRHNA and CDR2 SNTAGT come from the germline V gene. The DNA of the CDR3 is TGTGCCAGCAGTTTTGAAGCGGGGGGATACAATGAGCAGTTCTTC. Its protein product is CASSFEAGGYNEQFF.

The CDR3 nucleotides are TGTGCCAGCGGGAGGCAGTACTTC. Amino acid sequence: CASGRQYF. This chain links TRBV2 with TRBJ2-7; tentatively, D is TRBD2 (5 bases). From germline, CDR1 is SNHLY and CDR2 FYNNEI. CDR3 length: 8 residues. The V end lost 8 bases, the J end lost 9 bases, and 5 bases lay between the germline ends.

CDR3 residues: CASRPTGSSDNQPQHF. Here the CDR3 DNA reads TGTGCCAGCAGACCTACCGGGAGCTCTGACAATCAGCCCCAGCATTTT. This chain joins TRBV27 and TRBJ1-5; D not certain. Deletions cut 6 bases from V and 3 bases from J, with 18 bases between. Germline-derived CDR1 and CDR2 are MNHEY and SMNVEV (reference sequence). The CDR3 extends over 16 amino acids.

This clone has only one observation. This CDR3 is CASSPLVPSAAKNYGYTF. The CDR3 DNA sequence: TGTGCCAGCTCACCTCTAGTCCCCTCGGCAGCGAAGAACTATGGCTACACCTTC. The V call is TRBV18, the J call TRBJ1-2; D gene unclear. Germline V lookup: CDR1 KGHSH, CDR2 LQKENI. Trimming pared 3 bases from V and 2 bases from J, leaving 22 bases between. The CDR3 sequence is 18 residues long.

V usage is TRBV30 and J usage is TRBJ2-5; D is possibly TRBD2 (5 bases). With 4 bases removed from V and 9 bases from J, the gap between germline ends came to 15 bases. Germline CDR1 reads GTSNPN; CDR2 reads SVGIG (reference sequence). The CDR3 has 12 amino acids. The CDR3 nucleotides read TGTGCCTGGATAGTCGGGGTCCAGTCCCAGTACTTC. Its protein product is CAWIVGVQSQYF. The whole variable domain, remainder taken from reference TRBV30 and TRBJ2-5, is SQTIHQWPATLVQPVGSPLSLECTVEGTSNPNLYWYRQAAGRGLQLLFYSVGIGQISSEVPQNLSASRPQDRQFILSSKKLLLSDSGFYLCAWIVGVQSQYFGPGTRLLVL.

The chain joins TRBV7-8 to TRBJ2-5; possible D gene TRBD2, 6 bases. Trimming removed 7 bases at V and 5 bases at J, with 20 bases between. The CDR3 runs 15 residues. From germline, CDR1 is SGHVS and CDR2 FQNEAQ. CDR3 amino acids: CASTRLDGGGETQYF. In nucleotides, the CDR3 is TGTGCCAGCACCCGCCTGGACGGCGGAGGGGAGACCCAGTACTTC.